This T cell receptor beta chain was sequenced for a study of shared clonotypes between healthy human individuals. The CDR3 covers 14 residues. The germline V gene encodes CDR1 MDHEN and CDR2 SYDVKM. The V and J ends lost 4 bases and 7 bases respectively, with 16 bases between them. Using immunoSEQ multiplex PCR, the repertoire was profiled, and TCRdb retains in-frame clones only, with some absent. The sample includes about 1.1 million clones, around 78% seen only once; the top ten take 0.61%. This clonotype was obtained from a man younger than 35 in good health. Some clones in this sample may be carry-over from other donors' samples. The chain links TRBV28 to TRBJ1-2, with D possibly TRBD1 on 6 matching bases. Sequenced input: memory CD4+ T cells from PBMCs. Subset of the sample: CD45RA-negative fraction. The CDR3 sequence is CASSSLGQFLGYTF. In DNA form, the CDR3 reads TGTGCCAGCAGTTCACTAGGACAGTTTCTTGGCTACACCTTC.